Listed here are 22 T cell receptor beta chains from one sample, sequenced in a study of blood T cell repertoires in COVID-19. The data were produced by immunoSEQ multiplex PCR, yet TCRdb's version contains in-frame clones alone and is incomplete. The sample lists 180,000 or so clones, roughly 79% occurring once. Sequenced material: peripheral blood. The receptors here all came from a woman aged 40 to 50 with COVID-19, enrolled during active disease.

The chain recombines TRBV2 with TRBJ2-1; 7 nucleotides match TRBD2. The CDR3 loop spans 14 amino acids. The ends lost 6 bases at V and 6 bases at J; junction bases unmatched: 8. Germline V gives CDR1 SNHLY, CDR2 FYNNEI. The CDR3 sequence: CASRRETRFNEQFF. DNA of the CDR3: TGTGCCAGCAGGCGGGAGACTAGGTTCAATGAGCAGTTCTTC.

V usage is TRBV30 and J usage is TRBJ1-1, with 7 bases fitting TRBD1. This CDR3 has 15 amino acids. Germline-derived CDR1 and CDR2 are GTSNPN and SVGIG (reference sequence). Trimming took 3 bases from V and 0 from J; bases not matched to a gene: 7. The CDR3: CAWRGQNTMNTEAFF. The DNA for the CDR3 is TGTGCCTGGAGGGGACAGAACACTATGAACACTGAAGCTTTCTTT.

This clone occurred a few times. V usage is TRBV24-1 and J usage is TRBJ1-5; 10 bases fit TRBD1. In germline, CDR1 is KGHDR, CDR2 SFDVKD. V lost 5 bases, J lost 2 bases, and 11 bases stayed unmatched. This CDR3 is 18 amino acids long. CDR3 loop: CATSVKRDRGFRNQPQHF. For the CDR3, the DNA is TGTGCCACCAGTGTAAAACGGGACAGGGGATTTCGCAATCAGCCCCAGCATTTT.

The chain recombines TRBV4-1 with TRBJ2-3, with D maybe TRBD2 (6 bases). Germline V gives CDR1 MGHRA, CDR2 YSYEKL. Between the trimmed V and J ends, which lost 0 bases and 2 bases, there was a span of 12 bases. This CDR3 region has 16 residues. CDR3 region: CASSQDPGGDTDTQYF. The CDR3 DNA follows: TGCGCCAGCAGCCAAGATCCCGGAGGGGACACAGATACGCAGTATTTT.

V gene TRBV5-6 combines with J gene TRBJ1-5; D unclear. This CDR3 has 17 amino acids. The V gene lost 1 base and the J gene lost 1 base, with 15 bases spanning the gap. CDR1 is SGHDT and CDR2 is YYEEEE in the germline V gene. The CDR3 reads CASSLFREWTSNQPQHF. The CDR3 coding sequence is TGTGCCAGCAGCTTGTTCCGGGAATGGACGAGCAATCAGCCCCAGCATTTT.

J is TRBJ1-1 and V is TRBV14; D may be TRBD1 (5 bases). Per germline, CDR1 SGHDN and CDR2 FVKESK. The CDR3 contains 12 residues. Trimming cost V 8 bases and J 5 bases, with 12 bases left between them. The CDR3, as DNA: TGTGCCAGCGGGCAGGGTTCGACTGAAGCTTTCTTT. Translation gives CASGQGSTEAFF.

Only a few counts were recorded for this clone. J is TRBJ1-2 and V is TRBV2, with a weak D call TRBD1 (6 bases). Trimming pared 6 bases from V and 5 bases from J, leaving 7 bases between. The CDR3 has 11 residues. Germline V CDR1 and CDR2: SNHLY, FYNNEI. The CDR3 DNA reads as TGTGCCAGCAGCACAGGGTATGGCTACACCTTC. It specifies CASSTGYGYTF.

This rearrangement joins TRBV9 to TRBJ1-5, with D hard to call. Trimming took 2 bases from V and 7 from J, leaving 10 bases between them. The V gene's germline CDR1 is SGDLS and CDR2 YYNGEE. The CDR3 totals 13 residues. CDR3 nucleotide sequence: TGTGCCAGCAGCGTTAACGAGTTCCAGCCCCAGCATTTT. Translating it yields CASSVNEFQPQHF.

The chain joins TRBV18 to TRBJ2-1; 8 bases match TRBD2. The germline CDR1 and CDR2 sequences are KGHSH and LQKENI. V shed 4 bases, J shed 8 bases, and the junction held 22 bases outside the gene matches. There are 19 residues in the CDR3. The DNA of the CDR3 is TGTGCCAGCTCACTACTACAGGGTTCGAGTAGCGGGACGGGCGATGAGCAGTTCTTC. Encoded protein: CASSLLQGSSSGTGDEQFF.

This chain connects TRBV9 to TRBJ1-3; no definite D call. V gave up 3 bases and J gave up 4 bases, with 5 bases separating them. Germline values: CDR1 SGDLS, CDR2 YYNGEE. The CDR3 has 12 amino acids. The CDR3 reads CASSESGNTIYF. As DNA, the CDR3 is TGTGCCAGCAGCGAATCAGGAAACACCATATATTTT.

The rearrangement uses TRBV5-4 and TRBJ2-1, with 8 bases matching TRBD2. Trimming cost V 0 bases and J 6 bases; bases outside gene matches: 5. CDR1 is SGHNT and CDR2 is YYREEE in the germline V gene (reference sequence). The length of the CDR3 is 15 residues. The CDR3 sequence: CASSLGAGVLNEQFF. The DNA for the CDR3 is TGTGCCAGCAGCTTGGGAGCGGGGGTCCTCAATGAGCAGTTCTTC. The whole variable domain, filled in from reference TRBV5-4 and TRBJ2-1, reads ETGVTQSPTHLIKTRGQQVTLRCSSQSGHNTVSWYQQALGQGPQFIFQYYREEENGRGNFPPRFSGLQFPNYSSELNVNALELDDSALYLCASSLGAGVLNEQFFGPGTRLTVL.

CDR3 loop: CATSTPFASYEQYF. The CDR3 region has the DNA TGTGCCACCAGCACCCCTTTTGCGAGCTACGAGCAGTACTTC. This chain uses TRBV15 with TRBJ2-7; D is undetermined. Germline V gene sequence: CDR1 LNHNV, CDR2 YYDKDF (reference sequence). The V end was cut by 4 bases, the J end by 3 bases, with 13 bases between. The CDR3 covers 14 residues.

The rearrangement links TRBV19 to TRBJ2-6; D is undetermined. The CDR3 is 15 amino acids. Germline values: CDR1 LNHDA, CDR2 SQIVND (reference sequence). V was pared by 2 bases and J by 4 bases, with 9 bases between. In DNA, the CDR3 is TGTGCCAGTAGTATACTTTCACTCGGGGCCAACGTCCTGACTTTC. Translation: CASSILSLGANVLTF.

The chain is built from TRBV7-3 and TRBJ2-7; D may be TRBD1 (6 bases). This CDR3 is built from 13 residues. From germline, CDR1 is SGHTA and CDR2 FQGTGA. The V and J ends lost 1 base and 5 bases respectively, with 9 bases between them. CDR3 DNA sequence: TGTGCCAGCAGCTTAAGAGGGGGAGACGAGCAGTACGTC. Encoded protein: CASSLRGGDEQYV.

CDR3 in amino acids: CASSSDGVVAGELFF. The CDR3 DNA reads as TGCGCCAGCAGCTCCGACGGGGTTGTCGCCGGGGAGCTGTTTTTT. This chain joins TRBV5-1 and TRBJ2-2, with TRBD2 as a possible D gene (5 bases). Looked up from germline, CDR1 is SGHRS and CDR2 is YFSETQ. The CDR3 has 15 residues. The V end lost 3 bases, the J end lost 6 bases, and 15 bases lay between the germline ends.

This chain uses TRBV6-1 with TRBJ2-3, with a possible D match to TRBD2 (6 bases). The V and J ends lost 2 bases and 3 bases respectively, with 18 bases between them. This CDR3 spans 17 amino acids. Germline V gene lookup returns CDR1 MNHNS and CDR2 SASEGT. The chain's CDR3 is CASSERIAGRGTDTQYF. In DNA form, the CDR3 reads TGTGCCAGCAGTGAAAGGATTGCGGGACGGGGAACAGATACGCAGTATTTT.

The chain couples TRBV28 to TRBJ2-2; the D gene is possibly TRBD1 (5 bases). CDR1 and CDR2 (germline): MDHEN, SYDVKM. The CDR3 has 13 residues. Trimming removed 3 bases at V and 5 bases at J, with 7 bases between. The CDR3 is CASSFQGTGELFF. In nucleotides, the CDR3 is TGTGCCAGCAGTTTCCAGGGAACCGGGGAGCTGTTTTTT.

The genes are TRBV5-1 and TRBJ1-4, with D possibly being TRBD1 (6 bases). From germline, CDR1 is SGHRS and CDR2 YFSETQ. V lost 6 bases, J lost 6 bases, and 18 bases lay in between. The CDR3 totals 15 residues. CDR3: CASTAGGGGDEKLFF. The CDR3, as DNA: TGCGCCAGCACAGCTGGGGGGGGCGGGGATGAAAAACTGTTTTTT. Using reference TRBV5-1 and TRBJ1-4 for the parts outside the CDR3, the full variable domain is KAGVTQTPRYLIKTRGQQVTLSCSPISGHRSVSWYQQTPGQGLQFLFEYFSETQRNKGNFPGRFSGRQFSNSRSEMNVSTLELGDSALYLCASTAGGGGDEKLFFGSGTQLSVL.

The chain has TRBV18 and TRBJ2-1; 10 nucleotides align to TRBD1. This CDR3 region has 19 residues. Germline V gene lookup returns CDR1 KGHSH and CDR2 LQKENI. V trimming: 1 base; J trimming: 3 bases; junction bases outside the gene matches: 12. The CDR3 here is CASSPLPQRGTGVYNEQFF. The CDR3 DNA reads as TGTGCCAGCTCACCACTCCCCCAACGCGGGACAGGGGTCTACAATGAGCAGTTCTTC.

For the CDR3, the DNA is TGTGCCAGCAGTGAAGCCGGGACAGGGACCTCAGCTAACTATGGCTACACCTTC. Encoded protein: CASSEAGTGTSANYGYTF. V and J are TRBV6-1 and TRBJ1-2; 9 bases align to TRBD1. Looked up from germline, CDR1 is MNHNS and CDR2 is SASEGT. The CDR3 covers 18 residues. Unmatched junction bases numbered 8, after V lost 0 bases and J lost 0 bases.

The rearrangement uses TRBV19 and TRBJ1-4, with TRBD1 matching 9 bases. The CDR3 is 15 amino acids. V lost 5 bases and J lost 3; bases outside the gene matches: 4. Germline assignment: CDR1 LNHDA and CDR2 SQIVND (reference sequence). CDR3 in DNA: TGTGCCAGTAGTCTTCGGACAGGGGCTAATGAAAAACTGTTTTTT. Translation gives CASSLRTGANEKLFF.

The gene calls are TRBV28 and TRBJ1-3, with D hard to call. The CDR3 covers 13 residues. From germline, CDR1 is MDHEN and CDR2 SYDVKM. V was cut by 4 bases and J by 1 base, with 5 bases left in between. CDR3 in amino acids: CASSYKSGNTIYF. CDR3 nucleotide sequence: TGTGCCAGCAGTTACAAGTCTGGAAACACCATATATTTT.